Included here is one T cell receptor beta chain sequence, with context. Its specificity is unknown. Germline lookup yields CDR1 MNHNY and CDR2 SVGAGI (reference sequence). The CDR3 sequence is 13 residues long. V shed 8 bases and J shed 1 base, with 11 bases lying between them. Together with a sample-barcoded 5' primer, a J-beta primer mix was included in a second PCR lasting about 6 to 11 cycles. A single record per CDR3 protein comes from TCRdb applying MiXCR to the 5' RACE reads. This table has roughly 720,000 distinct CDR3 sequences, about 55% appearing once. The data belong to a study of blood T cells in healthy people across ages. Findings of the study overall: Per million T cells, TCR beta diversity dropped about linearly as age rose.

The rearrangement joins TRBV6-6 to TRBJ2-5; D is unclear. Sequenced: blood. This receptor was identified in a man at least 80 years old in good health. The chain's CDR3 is CASQNAPQETQYF. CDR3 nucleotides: TGTGCCAGCCAAAATGCCCCCCAAGAGACCCAGTACTTC.